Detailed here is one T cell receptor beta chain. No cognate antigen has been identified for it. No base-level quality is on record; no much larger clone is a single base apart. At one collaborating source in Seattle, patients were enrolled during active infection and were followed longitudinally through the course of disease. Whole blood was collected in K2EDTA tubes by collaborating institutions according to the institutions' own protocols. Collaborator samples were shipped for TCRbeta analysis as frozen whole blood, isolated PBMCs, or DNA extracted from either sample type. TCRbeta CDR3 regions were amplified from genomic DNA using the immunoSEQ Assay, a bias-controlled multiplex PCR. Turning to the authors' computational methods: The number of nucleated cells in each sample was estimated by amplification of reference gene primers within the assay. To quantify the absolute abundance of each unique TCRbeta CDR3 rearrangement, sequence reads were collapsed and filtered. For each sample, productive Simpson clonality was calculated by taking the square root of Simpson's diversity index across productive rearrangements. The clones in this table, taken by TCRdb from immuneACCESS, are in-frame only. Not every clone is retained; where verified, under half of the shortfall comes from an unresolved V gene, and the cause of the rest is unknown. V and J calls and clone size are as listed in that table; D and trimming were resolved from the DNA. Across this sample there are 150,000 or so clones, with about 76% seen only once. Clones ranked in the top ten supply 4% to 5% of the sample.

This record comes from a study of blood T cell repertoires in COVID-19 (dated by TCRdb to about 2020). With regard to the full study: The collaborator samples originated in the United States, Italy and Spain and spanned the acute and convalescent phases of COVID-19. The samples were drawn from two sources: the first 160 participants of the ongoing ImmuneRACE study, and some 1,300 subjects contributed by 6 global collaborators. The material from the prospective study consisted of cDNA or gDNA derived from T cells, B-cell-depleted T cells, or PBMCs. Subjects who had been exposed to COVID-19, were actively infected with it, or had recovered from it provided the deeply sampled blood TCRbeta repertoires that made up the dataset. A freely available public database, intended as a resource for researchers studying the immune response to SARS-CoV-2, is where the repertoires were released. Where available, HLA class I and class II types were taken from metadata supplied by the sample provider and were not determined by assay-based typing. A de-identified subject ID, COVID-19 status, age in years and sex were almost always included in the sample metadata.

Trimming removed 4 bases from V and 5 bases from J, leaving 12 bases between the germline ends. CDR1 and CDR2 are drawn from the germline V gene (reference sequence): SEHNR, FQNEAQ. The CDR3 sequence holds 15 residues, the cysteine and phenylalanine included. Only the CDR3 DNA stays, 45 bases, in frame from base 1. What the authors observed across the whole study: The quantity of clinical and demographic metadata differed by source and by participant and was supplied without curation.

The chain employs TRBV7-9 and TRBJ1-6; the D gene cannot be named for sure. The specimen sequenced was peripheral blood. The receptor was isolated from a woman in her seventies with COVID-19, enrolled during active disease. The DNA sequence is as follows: TGTGCCAGCAGCTCCGGTGACACGAATAATTCACCCCTCCACTTT. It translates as CASSSGDTNNSPLHF.